Listed here are 10 T cell receptor beta chains from one sample, sequenced in a study of T cells in Graves' hyperthyroidism and ophthalmopathy. From RNA transcripts, TCR beta CDR3 regions were amplified. Initially, a first-round RT-PCR of the TCR CDR3 employed the HTBI primer set. MiXCR was run by TCRdb on the multiplex PCR reads, yielding one entry per CDR3 protein. The table shows a few hundred thousand distinct CDR3 sequences, with 16% occurring only once. Sequencing was done on a sample of blood. All receptors derive from a middle-aged woman with Graves' ophthalmopathy.

This clonotype was seen only a few times. The DNA for the CDR3 is TGCGCCAGCAGCCAGAGCCGGACAGGCAAAAACATTCAGTACTTC. Encoded protein: CASSQSRTGKNIQYF. The chain uses TRBV5-1 and TRBJ2-4; TRBD1 matches at 7 bases. Germline V lookup: CDR1 SGHRS, CDR2 YFSETQ. This CDR3 has 15 residues. Losses at the gene ends were 4 bases for V and 3 bases for J; bases not matched to a gene: 7.

This clonotype has a count of ten or more. The CDR3 is CASSLSPASPQNIQYF. DNA of the CDR3: TGTGCCAGCAGCTTATCCCCCGCTAGCCCCCAAAACATTCAGTACTTC. The V and J genes are TRBV7-3 and TRBJ2-4, with D perhaps matching TRBD2 (5 bases). Germline lookup yields CDR1 SGHTA and CDR2 FQGTGA. The CDR3 spans 16 residues. Trimming shortened V by 2 bases and J by 5 bases, and 16 bases separated the two germline ends.

The V call is TRBV15, the J call TRBJ1-5, with 8 positions matching TRBD1. This CDR3 has 15 residues. V trimming: 1 base; J trimming: 4 bases; junction bases outside the gene matches: 3. Germline V gene sequence: CDR1 LNHNV, CDR2 YYDKDF (reference sequence). The CDR3 spells CATSRGRTGNQPQHF. DNA of the CDR3: TGTGCCACCAGCAGAGGACGGACAGGGAATCAGCCCCAGCATTTT.

The sample holds a few counts of this clonotype. The rearrangement links TRBV19 to TRBJ2-7; weak D call: TRBD1 (5 bases). Germline lookup yields CDR1 LNHDA and CDR2 SQIVND (reference sequence). CDR3 length: 14 amino acids. The ends were cut back, 6 bases at V and 2 bases at J, with 14 bases in the middle. This CDR3 reads CASSLTEFPYEQYF. The CDR3 region has the DNA TGTGCCAGTAGCCTGACAGAATTTCCCTACGAGCAGTACTTC.

CDR3 nucleotides: TGTGCCAGTAGTATTGGCCAGGGTAACTACGAGCAGTACTTC. It codes for CASSIGQGNYEQYF. This rearrangement joins TRBV19 to TRBJ2-7; D perhaps matches TRBD1 (5 bases). V shed 3 bases and J shed 3 bases, with 12 bases lying between them. The CDR3 contains 14 residues. CDR1 and CDR2 from the germline V gene are LNHDA and SQIVND (reference sequence).

The V gene is TRBV2, the J gene TRBJ1-6, with D unclear. Trimming took 4 bases from V and 0 from J, leaving 7 bases between them. The CDR3 contains 15 residues. Germline CDR1 and CDR2: SNHLY and FYNNEI. The CDR3 protein is CASSVASSYNSPLHF. CDR3 nucleotide sequence: TGTGCCAGCAGTGTTGCGAGCTCCTATAATTCACCCCTCCACTTT.

This clonotype has a handful of counts. The V gene is TRBV2, the J gene TRBJ2-5; D gene unclear. V lost 3 bases and J lost 3, with 2 bases in between. The CDR3 has 11 residues. Germline lookup yields CDR1 SNHLY and CDR2 FYNNEI. CDR3 region: CASSDKETQYF. The DNA of the CDR3 is TGTGCCAGCAGTGACAAAGAGACCCAGTACTTC.

This clonotype has only a few counts. The rearrangement joins TRBV5-1 to TRBJ2-1, with TRBD1 as a possible D gene (6 bases). Germline assignment: CDR1 SGHRS and CDR2 YFSETQ. V lost 2 bases, J lost 5 bases, and 14 bases lay in between. The CDR3 covers 15 residues. The CDR3, as DNA: TGCGCCAGCAGCTTCGGGACAATGGGAGACAATGAGCAGTTCTTC. Translating it yields CASSFGTMGDNEQFF. The variable domain in full, with the rest retrieved from reference TRBV5-1 and TRBJ2-1, is KAGVTQTPRYLIKTRGQQVTLSCSPISGHRSVSWYQQTPGQGLQFLFEYFSETQRNKGNFPGRFSGRQFSNSRSEMNVSTLELGDSALYLCASSFGTMGDNEQFFGPGTRLTVL.

The rearrangement joins TRBV15 to TRBJ2-1, with 7 bases fitting TRBD2. Germline CDR1 reads LNHNV; CDR2 reads YYDKDF (reference sequence). The CDR3 loop spans 16 amino acids. After removal of 1 base from V and 2 bases from J, the junction contained 5 bases not matched to a gene. The CDR3 nucleotides read TGTGCCACCAGCAGAGGATTAGCGGGTACCTACAATGAGCAGTTCTTC. Its protein is CATSRGLAGTYNEQFF.

The chain combines TRBV5-1 with TRBJ2-1; 11 bases fit TRBD2. The V and J ends lost 4 bases and 3 bases, in that order; junction bases with no gene match: 6. The CDR3 spans 16 residues. In germline, CDR1 is SGHRS, CDR2 YFSETQ. CDR3 sequence: CASSATSGGRYNEQFF. Written as DNA, the CDR3 is TGCGCCAGCAGCGCCACTAGCGGGGGCCGCTACAATGAGCAGTTCTTC.